Here is one TCR beta chain with its context. What it recognizes is unknown. Sequencing used immunoSEQ multiplex PCR; TCRdb keeps in-frame clones, though not all of them. The table lists about 100,000 clones, 80% to 95% of them singletons, with roughly 1.7% in the top ten. This sample is part of a study of T cell responses to AZD1222 COVID-19 vaccine. Overall study findings and caveats: CD4 TCRs covered the whole spike, strongest at regions 160-218 and 743-854. All repertoire sampling was performed exclusively after the peak T cell response.

With 4 bases removed from V and 3 bases from J, the gap between germline ends came to 13 bases. Germline CDR1 reads SNHLY; CDR2 reads FYNNEI. The CDR3 runs 15 residues. The J gene is TRBJ2-1, the V gene TRBV2; the D is unclear. The specimen was peripheral blood, collected on day 0 of AZD1222 vaccination. This receptor was taken from an adult in good health. The CDR3 loop reads CASSGARQSYNEQFF. In DNA, the CDR3 is TGTGCCAGCAGTGGAGCGCGGCAGAGCTACAATGAGCAGTTCTTC.